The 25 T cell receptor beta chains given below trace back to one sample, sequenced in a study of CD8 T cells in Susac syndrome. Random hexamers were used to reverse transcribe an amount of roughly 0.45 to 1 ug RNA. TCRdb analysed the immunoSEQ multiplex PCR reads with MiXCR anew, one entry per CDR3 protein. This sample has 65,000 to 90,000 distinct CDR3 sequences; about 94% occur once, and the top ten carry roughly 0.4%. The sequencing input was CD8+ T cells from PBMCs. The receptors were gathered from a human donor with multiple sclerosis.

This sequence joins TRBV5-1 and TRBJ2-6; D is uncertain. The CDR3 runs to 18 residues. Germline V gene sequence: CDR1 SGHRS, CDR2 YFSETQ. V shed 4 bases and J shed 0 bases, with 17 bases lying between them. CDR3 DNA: TGCGCCAGCAGCCCGTGGCCAGCCGACCTCTCTGGGGCCAACGTCCTGACTTTC. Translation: CASSPWPADLSGANVLTF.

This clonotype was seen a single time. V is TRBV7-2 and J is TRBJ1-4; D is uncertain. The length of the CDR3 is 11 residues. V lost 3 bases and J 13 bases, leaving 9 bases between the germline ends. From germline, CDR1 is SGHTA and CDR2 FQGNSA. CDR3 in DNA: TGTGCCAGCAGCTTGACTGGGGTACTGTTTTTT. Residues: CASSLTGVLFF.

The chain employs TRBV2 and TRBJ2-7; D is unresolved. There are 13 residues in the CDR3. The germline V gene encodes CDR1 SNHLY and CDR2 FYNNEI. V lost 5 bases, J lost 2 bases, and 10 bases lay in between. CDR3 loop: CASSRTATYEQYF. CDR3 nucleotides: TGTGCCAGCAGTAGGACGGCCACCTACGAGCAGTACTTC.

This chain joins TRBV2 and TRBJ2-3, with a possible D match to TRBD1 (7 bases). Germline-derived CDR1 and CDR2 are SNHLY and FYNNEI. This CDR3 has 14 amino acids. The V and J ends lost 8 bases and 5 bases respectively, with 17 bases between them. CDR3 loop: CASDGGGDRDTQYF. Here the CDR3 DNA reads TGTGCCAGCGACGGAGGGGGCGACAGAGATACGCAGTATTTT.

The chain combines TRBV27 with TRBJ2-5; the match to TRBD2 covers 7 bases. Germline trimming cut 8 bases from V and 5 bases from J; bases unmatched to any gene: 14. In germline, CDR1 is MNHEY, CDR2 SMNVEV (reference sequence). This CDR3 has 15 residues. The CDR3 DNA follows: TGTGCCAGCCGGGGACTGGGCGGGAGTAGGGAGACCCAGTACTTC. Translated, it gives CASRGLGGSRETQYF.

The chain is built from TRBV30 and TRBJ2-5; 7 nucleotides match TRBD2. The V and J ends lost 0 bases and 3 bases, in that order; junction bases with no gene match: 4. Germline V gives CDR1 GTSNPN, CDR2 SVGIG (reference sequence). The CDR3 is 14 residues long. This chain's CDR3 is CAWSVTGGEETQYF. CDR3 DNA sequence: TGTGCCTGGAGTGTAACGGGAGGTGAAGAGACCCAGTACTTC.

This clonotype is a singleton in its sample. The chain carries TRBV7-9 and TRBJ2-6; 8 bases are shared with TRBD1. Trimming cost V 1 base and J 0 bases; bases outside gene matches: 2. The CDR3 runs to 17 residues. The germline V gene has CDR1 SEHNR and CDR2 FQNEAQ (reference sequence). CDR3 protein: CASSLGTGRSGANVLTF. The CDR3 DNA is TGTGCCAGCAGCTTAGGGACAGGGCGCTCTGGGGCCAACGTCCTGACTTTC.

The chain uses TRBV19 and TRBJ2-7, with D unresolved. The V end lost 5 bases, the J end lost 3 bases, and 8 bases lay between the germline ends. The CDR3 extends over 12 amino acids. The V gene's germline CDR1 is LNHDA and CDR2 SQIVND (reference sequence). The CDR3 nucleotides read TGTGCCAGTAGTCTGGACGGCTACGAGCAGTACTTC. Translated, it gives CASSLDGYEQYF. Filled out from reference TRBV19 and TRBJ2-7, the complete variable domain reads DGGITQSPKYLFRKEGQNVTLSCEQNLNHDAMYWYRQDPGQGLRLIYYSQIVNDFQKGDIAEGYSVSREKKESFPLTVTSAQKNPTAFYLCASSLDGYEQYFGPGTRLTVT.

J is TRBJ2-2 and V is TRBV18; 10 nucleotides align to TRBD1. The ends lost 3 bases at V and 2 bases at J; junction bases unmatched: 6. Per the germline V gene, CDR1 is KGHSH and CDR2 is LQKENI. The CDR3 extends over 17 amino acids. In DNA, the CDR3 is TGTGCCAGCTCACCGCCGGGACAGGGGCGCAACACCGGGGAGCTGTTTTTT. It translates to CASSPPGQGRNTGELFF.

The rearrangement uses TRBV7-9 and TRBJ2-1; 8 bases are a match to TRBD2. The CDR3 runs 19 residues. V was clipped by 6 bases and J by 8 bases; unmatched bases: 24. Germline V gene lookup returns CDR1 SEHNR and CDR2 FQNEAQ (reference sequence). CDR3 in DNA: TGTGCCAGCAGTTCATCGGCCCCCAGTTTGGCGGGGGGCTTGGATGAGCAGTTCTTC. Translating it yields CASSSSAPSLAGGLDEQFF.

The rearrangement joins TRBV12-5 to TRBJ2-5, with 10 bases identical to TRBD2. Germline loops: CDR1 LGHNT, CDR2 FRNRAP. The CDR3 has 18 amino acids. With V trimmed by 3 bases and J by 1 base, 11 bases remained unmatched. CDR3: CASGFLLGLASSQETQYF. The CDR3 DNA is TGTGCTAGTGGTTTCCTCCTGGGACTAGCGTCATCCCAAGAGACCCAGTACTTC.

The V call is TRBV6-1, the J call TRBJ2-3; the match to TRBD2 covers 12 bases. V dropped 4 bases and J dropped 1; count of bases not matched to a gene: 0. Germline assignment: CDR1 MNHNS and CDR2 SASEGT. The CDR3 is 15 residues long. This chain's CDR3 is CASSGLAGGTDTQYF. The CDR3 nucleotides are TGTGCCAGCAGTGGACTAGCGGGGGGCACAGATACGCAGTATTTT.

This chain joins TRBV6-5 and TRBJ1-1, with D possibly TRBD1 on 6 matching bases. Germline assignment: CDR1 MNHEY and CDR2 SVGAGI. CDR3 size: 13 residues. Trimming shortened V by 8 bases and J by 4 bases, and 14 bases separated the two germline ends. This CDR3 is CASVGTWGTEAFF. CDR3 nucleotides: TGTGCCAGCGTCGGGACATGGGGCACTGAAGCTTTCTTT.

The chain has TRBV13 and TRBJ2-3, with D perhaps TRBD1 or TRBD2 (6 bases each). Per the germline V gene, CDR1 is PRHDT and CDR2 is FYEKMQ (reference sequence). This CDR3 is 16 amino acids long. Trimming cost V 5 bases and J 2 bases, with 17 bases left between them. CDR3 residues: CASSPGVGGITDTQYF. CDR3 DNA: TGTGCCAGCAGCCCAGGGGTCGGGGGCATCACAGATACGCAGTATTTT.

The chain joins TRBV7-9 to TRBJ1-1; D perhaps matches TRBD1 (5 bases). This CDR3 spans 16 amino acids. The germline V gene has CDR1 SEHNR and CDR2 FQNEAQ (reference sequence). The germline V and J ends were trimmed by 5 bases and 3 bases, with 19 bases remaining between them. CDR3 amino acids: CASSHPFDRGDTEAFF. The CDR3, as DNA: TGTGCCAGCAGCCACCCCTTCGACCGGGGGGACACTGAAGCTTTCTTT.

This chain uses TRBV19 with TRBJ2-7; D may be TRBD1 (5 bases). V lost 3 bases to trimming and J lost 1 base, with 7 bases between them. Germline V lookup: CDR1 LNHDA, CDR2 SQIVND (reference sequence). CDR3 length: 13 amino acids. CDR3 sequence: CASSMTDSYEQYF. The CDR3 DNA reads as TGTGCCAGTAGTATGACAGATTCCTACGAGCAGTACTTC.

Written as DNA, the CDR3 is TGCAGCGTGACCGTCGGTCGGGGGGCGAATCCAGATACGCAGTATTTT. Its translation is CSVTVGRGANPDTQYF. The chain employs TRBV29-1 and TRBJ2-3; perhaps TRBD2 as D (7 bases). CDR1 SQVTM and CDR2 ANQGSEA come from the germline V gene. Trimming removed 6 bases at V and 4 bases at J, with 23 bases between. CDR3 length: 16 residues.

The CDR3: CASSLGSGGGQGDYEQYF. CDR3 nucleotide sequence: TGTGCCAGCAGTTTAGGATCTGGGGGTGGACAGGGGGATTACGAGCAGTACTTC. The chain is built from TRBV12-3 or TRBV12-4 and TRBJ2-7, with 10 bases fitting TRBD1. Trimming at V came to 1 base and at J to 4 bases, leaving 13 bases not matched to a gene. This CDR3 contains 18 residues.

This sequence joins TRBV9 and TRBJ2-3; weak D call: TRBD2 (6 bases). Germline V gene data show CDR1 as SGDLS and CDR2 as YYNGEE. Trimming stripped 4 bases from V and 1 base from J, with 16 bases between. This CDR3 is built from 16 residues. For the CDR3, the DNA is TGTGCCAGCAGCCCCCGTGTTACGGGGGGCACAGATACGCAGTATTTT. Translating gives CASSPRVTGGTDTQYF. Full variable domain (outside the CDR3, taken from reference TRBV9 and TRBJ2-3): DSGVTQTPKHLITATGQRVTLRCSPRSGDLSVYWYQQSLDQGLQFLIQYYNGEERAKGNILERFSAQQFPDLHSELNLSSLELGDSALYFCASSPRVTGGTDTQYFGPGTRLTVL.

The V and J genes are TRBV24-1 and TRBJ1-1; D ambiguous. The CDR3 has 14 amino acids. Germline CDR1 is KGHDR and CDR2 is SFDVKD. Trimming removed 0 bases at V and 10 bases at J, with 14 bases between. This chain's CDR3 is CATSDLFTAHGAFF. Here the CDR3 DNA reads TGTGCCACCAGTGATTTGTTCACCGCCCATGGAGCTTTCTTT.

The CDR3 reads CASSLGAPGELFF. CDR3 nucleotides: TGTGCCAGCAGTTTGGGGGCGCCCGGGGAGCTGTTTTTT. The rearrangement joins TRBV6-5 to TRBJ2-2; perhaps TRBD1 as D (6 bases). Germline V gene data show CDR1 as MNHEY and CDR2 as SVGAGI. The CDR3 totals 13 residues. The V end lost 4 bases, the J end lost 6 bases, and 9 bases lay between the germline ends.

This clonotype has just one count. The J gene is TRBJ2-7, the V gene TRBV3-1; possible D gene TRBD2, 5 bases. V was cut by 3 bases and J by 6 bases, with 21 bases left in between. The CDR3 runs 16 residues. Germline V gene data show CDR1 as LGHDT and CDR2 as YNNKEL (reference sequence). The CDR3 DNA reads TGTGCCAGCAGCCAGGAATCGCGGGCGCCCTATGTCGAGCAGTACTTC. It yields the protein CASSQESRAPYVEQYF.

The CDR3 sequence is CASSLEGLASSSYEQYF. In DNA, the CDR3 is TGTGCCAGCAGCTTAGAAGGACTAGCATCTAGCTCCTACGAGCAGTACTTC. The chain is built from TRBV7-9 and TRBJ2-7; 8 positions match TRBD2. V lost 1 base to trimming and J lost 0 bases; unmatched junction nucleotides: 8. The germline gives CDR1 SEHNR, CDR2 FQNEAQ (reference sequence). The CDR3 spans 17 residues.

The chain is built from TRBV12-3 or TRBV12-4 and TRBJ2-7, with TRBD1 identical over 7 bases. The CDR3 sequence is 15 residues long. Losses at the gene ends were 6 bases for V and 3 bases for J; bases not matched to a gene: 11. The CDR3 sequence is CASSHYQDRNYEQYF. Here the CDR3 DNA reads TGTGCCAGCAGCCATTACCAGGACAGGAACTACGAGCAGTACTTC.

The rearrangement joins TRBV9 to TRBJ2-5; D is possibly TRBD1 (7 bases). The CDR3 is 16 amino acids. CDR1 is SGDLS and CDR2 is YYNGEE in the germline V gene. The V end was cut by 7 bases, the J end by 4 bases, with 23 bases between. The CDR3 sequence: CASAGGGVSSGETQYF. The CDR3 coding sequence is TGTGCCAGCGCTGGAGGGGGCGTATCGTCGGGAGAGACCCAGTACTTC. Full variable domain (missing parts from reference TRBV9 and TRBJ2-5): DSGVTQTPKHLITATGQRVTLRCSPRSGDLSVYWYQQSLDQGLQFLIQYYNGEERAKGNILERFSAQQFPDLHSELNLSSLELGDSALYFCASAGGGVSSGETQYFGPGTRLLVL.